The 31 T cell receptor beta chains presented below share a single source sample, sequenced in a study of shared clonotypes between healthy human individuals. Only CD45RO-negative cells positively selected for CCR7 counted as naive CD8 cells, so terminally differentiated effector memory CD45RA+ cells were excluded. TCRdb keeps only in-frame clones here, not all; method: immunoSEQ multiplex PCR. There are hundreds of thousands of clones in the sample; around 93% occur only once, and nearly 25% lies in the top ten. Material for sequencing was naive CD8+ T cells sorted from blood. These TCRs come from a man aged 30-40 years in good health.

This clone was observed once. The chain has TRBV2 and TRBJ2-2; 9 nucleotides align to TRBD1. The CDR3 sequence is 13 residues long. From germline, CDR1 is SNHLY and CDR2 FYNNEI. The V and J ends lost 4 bases and 8 bases, in that order; junction bases with no gene match: 2. Here the CDR3 reads CASSGQGVGELFF. CDR3 DNA sequence: TGTGCCAGCAGTGGACAGGGGGTAGGGGAGCTGTTTTTT.

The genes are TRBV6-5 and TRBJ2-1; 7 nucleotides agree with TRBD1. The V and J ends lost 6 bases and 3 bases, in that order; junction bases with no gene match: 5. This CDR3 region has 14 residues. The germline V gene has CDR1 MNHEY and CDR2 SVGAGI. The CDR3 DNA reads as TGTGCCAGCAGCCCGACAGGGTTCTACAATGAGCAGTTCTTC. Translated, it gives CASSPTGFYNEQFF.

The V call is TRBV4-1, the J call TRBJ2-7, with D perhaps matching TRBD1 or TRBD2 (5 bases each). Trimming removed 2 bases from V and 2 bases from J, with 19 bases in between. The CDR3 is 17 residues long. In germline, CDR1 is MGHRA, CDR2 YSYEKL. Here the CDR3 reads CASSQKPGSPSPYEQYF. The CDR3 nucleotides are TGCGCCAGCAGCCAAAAACCAGGGAGTCCGAGTCCCTACGAGCAGTACTTC.

The chain uses TRBV11-2 and TRBJ2-7; 13 bases fit TRBD2. The CDR3 is 16 amino acids. CDR1 and CDR2 (germline): SGHAT, FQNNGV. The trim removed 3 bases at V and 4 bases at J, leaving 6 bases unmatched. CDR3 region: CASSFRLAGGMYEQYF. CDR3 in DNA: TGTGCCAGCAGCTTCCGACTAGCGGGAGGAATGTACGAGCAGTACTTC.

The chain links TRBV7-9 to TRBJ2-1; D unresolved. Germline V CDR1 and CDR2: SEHNR, FQNEAQ (reference sequence). Trimming removed 1 base from V and 8 bases from J, with 6 bases in between. CDR3 length: 12 amino acids. The CDR3 here is CASSLEWDEQFF. The CDR3 nucleotides read TGTGCCAGCAGCTTAGAGTGGGATGAGCAGTTCTTC.

The CDR3 region has the DNA TGTGCCAGCAGCCAAGTTGAGACAGGGAAGGACGACGAGCAGTACTTC. It is translated as CASSQVETGKDDEQYF. The V call is TRBV4-2, the J call TRBJ2-7, with 7 positions matching TRBD1. In germline, CDR1 is LGHNA, CDR2 YNFKEQ. Trimming cost V 1 base and J 5 bases; bases outside gene matches: 11. This CDR3 contains 16 residues.

The chain couples TRBV15 to TRBJ2-7; TRBD1 might be the D (6 bases). Germline assignment: CDR1 LNHNV and CDR2 YYDKDF (reference sequence). The CDR3 has 16 residues. The germline V and J ends were trimmed by 1 base and 0 bases, with 13 bases remaining between them. CDR3 bases: TGTGCCACCAGCAGAGGTCTCCGGGACACCTCCTACGAGCAGTACTTC. It codes for CATSRGLRDTSYEQYF.

This rearrangement joins TRBV19 to TRBJ1-5; D might be TRBD1 (5 bases). V gave up 9 bases and J gave up 5 bases, with 14 bases separating them. Germline values: CDR1 LNHDA, CDR2 SQIVND (reference sequence). The CDR3 consists of 13 residues. In DNA form, the CDR3 reads TGTGCCAGCAATGAGCAGGGATATCAGCCCCAGCATTTT. Translation: CASNEQGYQPQHF.

The chain joins TRBV7-2 to TRBJ2-3; 9 nucleotides line up with TRBD2. The CDR3 is 17 amino acids. Germline CDR1 is SGHTA and CDR2 is FQGNSA. After removal of 0 bases from V and 0 bases from J, the junction contained 4 bases not matched to a gene. The chain's CDR3 is CASSLAREGPSTDTQYF. The DNA for the CDR3 is TGTGCCAGCAGCTTAGCGCGGGAGGGCCCTAGCACAGATACGCAGTATTTT.

Concerning this clone: This sample also contains other DNA sequences that code for the same CDR3. The V gene is TRBV7-9, the J gene TRBJ1-1; D is unclear. In germline, CDR1 is SEHNR, CDR2 FQNEAQ (reference sequence). This CDR3 is 12 amino acids long. The germline V and J ends were trimmed by 5 bases and 3 bases, with 7 bases remaining between them. CDR3 nucleotides: TGTGCCAGCAGCCGGGGATACACTGAAGCTTTCTTT. This translates into CASSRGYTEAFF.

The chain combines TRBV27 with TRBJ2-5, with 13 bases identical to TRBD2. CDR3 length equals 21 residues. The junction had 23 bases not matched to a gene; V was cut back by 5 bases and J by 5 bases. CDR1 is MNHEY and CDR2 is SMNVEV in the germline V gene (reference sequence). The CDR3 loop is CASSPRGSLAGGPRRGETQYF. The CDR3 region has the DNA TGTGCCAGCAGTCCCAGGGGTTCACTAGCGGGAGGGCCGAGACGTGGGGAGACCCAGTACTTC.

The V and J genes are TRBV11-2 and TRBJ2-1, with 7 nucleotides matching TRBD2. J was trimmed by 0 bases and V by 5 bases; bases with no gene match: 7. This CDR3 has 16 amino acids. CDR1 SGHAT and CDR2 FQNNGV come from the germline V gene. In nucleotides, the CDR3 is TGTGCCAGCAGCAAATTACTAGCGAGCTCCTACAATGAGCAGTTCTTC. Amino acid sequence: CASSKLLASSYNEQFF.

A single count supports this clone. This chain joins TRBV6-1 and TRBJ2-7, with 11 bases fitting TRBD2. V shed 3 bases and J 3 bases; nucleotides not matched to a gene: 4. This CDR3 has 15 amino acids. The germline CDR1 and CDR2 sequences are MNHNS and SASEGT. In nucleotides, the CDR3 is TGTGCCAGCAGTGACCCGGGACTAGCGGACTACGAGCAGTACTTC. Amino acids: CASSDPGLADYEQYF.

The chain is built from TRBV19 and TRBJ1-4; D is unclear. The CDR3 sequence is 14 residues long. Trimming cost V 9 bases and J 2 bases, with 13 bases left between them. CDR1 LNHDA and CDR2 SQIVND come from the germline V gene (reference sequence). CDR3: CASTLPNTNEKLFF. The CDR3 DNA reads as TGTGCCAGCACCCTCCCGAATACTAATGAAAAACTGTTTTTT.

The chain recombines TRBV5-1 with TRBJ2-7, with D perhaps TRBD2 (6 bases). This CDR3 contains 14 residues. CDR1 is SGHRS and CDR2 is YFSETQ in the germline V gene. V lost 5 bases to trimming and J lost 4 bases, with 16 bases between them. CDR3 sequence: CASSGNGGLYEQYF. The CDR3, as DNA: TGCGCCAGCAGTGGGAATGGAGGGTTGTACGAGCAGTACTTC.

The chain joins TRBV6-5 to TRBJ1-1, with no clear D. With 6 bases removed from V and 2 bases from J, the gap between germline ends came to 13 bases. Germline V gives CDR1 MNHEY, CDR2 SVGAGI. The CDR3 spans 14 residues. The CDR3 region is CASRPGVENTEAFF. In DNA form, the CDR3 reads TGTGCCAGCAGACCAGGAGTGGAAAACACTGAAGCTTTCTTT.

This chain joins TRBV27 and TRBJ2-3; no clear D gene. CDR3 length equals 13 residues. V was cut by 2 bases and J by 4 bases, with 7 bases left in between. The germline V gene has CDR1 MNHEY and CDR2 SMNVEV (reference sequence). The CDR3 sequence is CASSLISADTQYF. The CDR3 DNA reads TGTGCCAGCAGTTTAATCAGCGCAGATACGCAGTATTTT.

V gene TRBV27 combines with J gene TRBJ1-4, with 7 bases lining up with TRBD1. CDR3 size: 14 residues. The ends lost 7 bases at V and 8 bases at J; junction bases unmatched: 10. The germline V gene encodes CDR1 MNHEY and CDR2 SMNVEV (reference sequence). Written as DNA, the CDR3 is TGTGCCAGCAAGTCCGGGATCAGGGGGGAAAAACTGTTTTTT. This gives the protein CASKSGIRGEKLFF.

This rearrangement joins TRBV15 to TRBJ1-5; 8 bases align to TRBD1. CDR3 length equals 15 residues. Germline V gene lookup returns CDR1 LNHNV and CDR2 YYDKDF (reference sequence). V lost 6 bases and J lost 4; bases outside the gene matches: 8. CDR3 protein: CATSLQGGYNQPQHF. The CDR3 DNA follows: TGTGCCACCAGTTTACAGGGGGGTTATAATCAGCCCCAGCATTTT.

This chain joins TRBV9 and TRBJ2-3; 10 bases line up with TRBD2. Trimming took 1 base from V and 7 from J; bases not matched to a gene: 3. Looked up from germline, CDR1 is SGDLS and CDR2 is YYNGEE. The CDR3 extends over 14 amino acids. The CDR3 DNA sequence: TGTGCCAGCAGCGTAAGCGGGAGGGCCAATACGCAGTATTTT. It yields the protein CASSVSGRANTQYF.

This sequence joins TRBV10-3 and TRBJ2-2; possibly TRBD2 for D (6 bases). In germline, CDR1 is ENHRY, CDR2 SYGVKD. The V gene lost 0 bases and the J gene lost 5 bases, with 10 bases spanning the gap. There are 15 residues in the CDR3. The CDR3 here is CAISESTRGTGELFF. The CDR3 coding sequence is TGTGCCATCAGTGAGTCGACTAGAGGTACCGGGGAGCTGTTTTTT.

This clone has only a few counts. This chain links TRBV6-4 with TRBJ2-3, with a possible D match to TRBD2 (6 bases). CDR1 is MRHNA and CDR2 is SNTAGT in the germline V gene. V was clipped by 2 bases and J by 0 bases, with 9 bases between them. This CDR3 comprises 15 residues. The CDR3 is CASSDGGLSTDTQYF. The CDR3 nucleotides read TGTGCCAGCAGTGACGGGGGGTTGAGCACAGATACGCAGTATTTT.

The chain is built from TRBV4-3 and TRBJ1-2; D remains ambiguous. V was shortened by 1 base and J by 8 bases, with 14 bases between the two germline ends. The CDR3 extends over 14 amino acids. Germline assignment: CDR1 LGHNA and CDR2 YSLEER. The CDR3: CASSQGGFLPGYTF. In DNA form, the CDR3 reads TGCGCCAGCAGCCAAGGCGGATTCCTTCCGGGCTACACCTTC.

The chain joins TRBV2 to TRBJ2-7; 8 bases fit TRBD1. Trimming took 5 bases from V and 5 from J; bases not matched to a gene: 20. Germline V lookup: CDR1 SNHLY, CDR2 FYNNEI. The CDR3 is made up of 18 amino acids. CDR3 sequence: CASSTRRGAGTGYDEQYF. In DNA form, the CDR3 reads TGTGCCAGCAGTACCCGGAGGGGGGCCGGGACAGGCTACGACGAGCAGTACTTC.

This clone was recorded at least ten times. The chain uses TRBV6-1 and TRBJ1-5; the D is unclear. V was pared by 1 base and J by 0 bases, with 10 bases between. CDR1 and CDR2 (germline): MNHNS, SASEGT. The CDR3 length is 16 residues. The CDR3: CASSEGVGDSNQPQHF. The DNA for the CDR3 is TGTGCCAGCAGTGAAGGTGTGGGAGATAGCAATCAGCCCCAGCATTTT.

The rearrangement joins TRBV7-2 to TRBJ2-7, with D perhaps TRBD2 (6 bases). The germline V gene has CDR1 SGHTA and CDR2 FQGNSA. This CDR3 is 14 amino acids long. V lost 0 bases and J 4 bases, leaving 10 bases between the germline ends. The CDR3 coding sequence is TGTGCCAGCAGCTTAGCCGGCGGGATATACGAGCAGTACTTC. This codes for CASSLAGGIYEQYF.

The gene calls are TRBV7-9 and TRBJ2-7, with D perhaps matching TRBD2 (5 bases). The CDR3 runs 13 residues. Trimming shortened V by 5 bases and J by 3 bases, and 11 bases separated the two germline ends. Germline CDR1 and CDR2: SEHNR and FQNEAQ (reference sequence). CDR3 in DNA: TGTGCCAGCAGCCCACGGGGTAACTACGAGCAGTACTTC. Amino acids: CASSPRGNYEQYF.

This rearrangement joins TRBV2 to TRBJ1-2, with 11 bases matching TRBD1. Germline V gene data show CDR1 as SNHLY and CDR2 as FYNNEI. The junction had 5 bases not matched to a gene; V was cut back by 6 bases and J by 5 bases. The CDR3 extends over 14 amino acids. The CDR3, as DNA: TGTGCCAGCAGGGGGACAGGGGGGCCTTATGGCTACACCTTC. Its protein product is CASRGTGGPYGYTF.

This clone is a singleton in its sample. The genes are TRBV19 and TRBJ2-2; D ambiguous. Germline V gene sequence: CDR1 LNHDA, CDR2 SQIVND (reference sequence). V was cut by 9 bases and J by 4 bases, with 9 bases left in between. There are 12 residues in the CDR3. The chain's CDR3 is CASAAATGELFF. In DNA, the CDR3 is TGTGCCAGCGCCGCGGCCACCGGGGAGCTGTTTTTT. The variable domain in full, completed from reference TRBV19 and TRBJ2-2, reads DGGITQSPKYLFRKEGQNVTLSCEQNLNHDAMYWYRQDPGQGLRLIYYSQIVNDFQKGDIAEGYSVSREKKESFPLTVTSAQKNPTAFYLCASAAATGELFFGEGSRLTVL.

The chain uses TRBV19 and TRBJ2-3; D unresolved. This CDR3 spans 14 amino acids. Looked up from germline, CDR1 is LNHDA and CDR2 is SQIVND (reference sequence). The ends were cut back, 6 bases at V and 3 bases at J, with 13 bases in the middle. CDR3 DNA: TGTGCCAGTAGCCCGGTCGACTTAACAGATACGCAGTATTTT. It translates to CASSPVDLTDTQYF.

This chain links TRBV7-2 with TRBJ2-7; D is unresolved. Germline-derived CDR1 and CDR2 are SGHTA and FQGNSA. The ends were cut back, 3 bases at V and 6 bases at J, with 3 bases in the middle. The CDR3 has 10 residues. CDR3 loop: CASSFSEQYF. In nucleotides, the CDR3 is TGTGCCAGCAGCTTCAGCGAGCAGTACTTC.